These T cell receptor beta chains were read from a single sample in a study of blood T cell repertoires in COVID-19. TCRdb keeps only in-frame clones here, not all; method: immunoSEQ multiplex PCR. The sample contains 95,000 or so clones, roughly 80% of which appear only once. The source material was peripheral blood. Source of these receptors: an elderly man with active or convalescent COVID-19. Both conserved end residues are part of each CDR3. The D gene is left open where the match is weak. The size of a clone is reported for some rows only, either as once, few or many, or as a class for expanded clones.

cdr3_nt	cdr3_aa	v_call	clone_size	d_call	j_call
TGTGCCAGTAGTCCTCCCGGAGGGACAGGGCATATCTATGGCTACACCTTC	CASSPPGGTGHIYGYTF	TRBV19	.	TRBD1	TRBJ1-2
TGTGCCAGCAGCCCACTCCGGGACAGTTCCTATGGCTACACCTTC	CASSPLRDSSYGYTF	TRBV11-2	few	TRBD1	TRBJ1-2
TGTGCCAGAAGGGCCCCGGGGGCAGATACGCAGTATTTT	CARRAPGADTQYF	TRBV13	.	.	TRBJ2-3
TGTGCCAGCAGCCAGGAGCGTGGGGGGAGTAAGTACGAGCAGTACTTC	CASSQERGGSKYEQYF	TRBV14	.	.	TRBJ2-7
TGTGCCAGCAGTGTGGGTCAGGGGAGTGAAAAACTGTTTTTT	CASSVGQGSEKLFF	TRBV2	.	.	TRBJ1-4
TGTGCCAGCAGCTGGGGACAGGCGAAAAGCAATCAGCCCCAGCATTTT	CASSWGQAKSNQPQHF	TRBV5-5	.	TRBD1	TRBJ1-5
TGTGCCAGCAGTTTAGGCGGGGACAGGGCCTACGAGCAGTACTTC	CASSLGGDRAYEQYF	TRBV27	.	TRBD1	TRBJ2-7
TGTGCCAGCAGTTACTCGAGTAAGAGGGAATGGAACACTGAAGCTTTCTTT	CASSYSSKREWNTEAFF	TRBV6-2/TRBV6-3	.	.	TRBJ1-1
TGTGCCAGCACCGGGGGGAGCTCCTATAATTCACCCCTCCACTTT	CASTGGSSYNSPLHF	TRBV7-9	.	.	TRBJ1-6
TGTGCCAGCTCACCAATGAACAGGGTGGAAGAAAAACTGTTTTTT	CASSPMNRVEEKLFF	TRBV18	.	.	TRBJ1-4
TGTGCCAGCAGAGGGGGCCTGAATGAAAAACTGTTTTTT	CASRGGLNEKLFF	TRBV6-5	.	TRBD1	TRBJ1-4
TGTGCCAGCAGTTTAACTGAGGGGGCGGGGGAAAAACTGTTTTTT	CASSLTEGAGEKLFF	TRBV28	.	TRBD1	TRBJ1-4
TGTGCCAGCAGTGATCTTGACGGGGGAAACACTGAAGCTTTCTTT	CASSDLDGGNTEAFF	TRBV6-4	.	.	TRBJ1-1
TGTGCCAGCAGTTTACTCAGAGGTCTTTATGGCTACACCTTC	CASSLLRGLYGYTF	TRBV28	.	.	TRBJ1-2
TGTGCCAGCAGCTTGCAGGGGGTGGTCACCGGGGAGCTGTTTTTT	CASSLQGVVTGELFF	TRBV5-5	.	TRBD1	TRBJ2-2
TGTGCCAGCACCCCGGGGAGGAATGTCGAGCAGTACTTC	CASTPGRNVEQYF	TRBV5-4	.	.	TRBJ2-7
TGTGCCAGCAGCCCGACGACAGGGGGGACTGAAGCTTTCTTT	CASSPTTGGTEAFF	TRBV9	.	TRBD1	TRBJ1-1